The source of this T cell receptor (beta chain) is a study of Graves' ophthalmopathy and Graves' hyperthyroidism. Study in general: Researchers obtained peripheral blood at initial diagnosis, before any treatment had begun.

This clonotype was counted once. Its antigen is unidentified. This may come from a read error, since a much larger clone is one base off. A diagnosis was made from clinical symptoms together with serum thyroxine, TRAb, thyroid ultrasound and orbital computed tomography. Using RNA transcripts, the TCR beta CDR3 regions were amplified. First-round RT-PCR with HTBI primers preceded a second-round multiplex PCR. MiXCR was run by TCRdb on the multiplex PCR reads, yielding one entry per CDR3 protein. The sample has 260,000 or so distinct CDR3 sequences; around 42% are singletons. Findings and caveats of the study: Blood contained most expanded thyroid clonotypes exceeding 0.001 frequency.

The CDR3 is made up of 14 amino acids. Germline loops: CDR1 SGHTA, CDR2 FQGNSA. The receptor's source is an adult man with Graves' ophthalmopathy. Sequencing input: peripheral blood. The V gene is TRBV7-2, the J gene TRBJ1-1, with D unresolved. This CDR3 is CASILGKGNTEALF. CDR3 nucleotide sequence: TGTGCCAGCATCCTAGGGAAGGGTAACACTGAAGCTCTCTTT.